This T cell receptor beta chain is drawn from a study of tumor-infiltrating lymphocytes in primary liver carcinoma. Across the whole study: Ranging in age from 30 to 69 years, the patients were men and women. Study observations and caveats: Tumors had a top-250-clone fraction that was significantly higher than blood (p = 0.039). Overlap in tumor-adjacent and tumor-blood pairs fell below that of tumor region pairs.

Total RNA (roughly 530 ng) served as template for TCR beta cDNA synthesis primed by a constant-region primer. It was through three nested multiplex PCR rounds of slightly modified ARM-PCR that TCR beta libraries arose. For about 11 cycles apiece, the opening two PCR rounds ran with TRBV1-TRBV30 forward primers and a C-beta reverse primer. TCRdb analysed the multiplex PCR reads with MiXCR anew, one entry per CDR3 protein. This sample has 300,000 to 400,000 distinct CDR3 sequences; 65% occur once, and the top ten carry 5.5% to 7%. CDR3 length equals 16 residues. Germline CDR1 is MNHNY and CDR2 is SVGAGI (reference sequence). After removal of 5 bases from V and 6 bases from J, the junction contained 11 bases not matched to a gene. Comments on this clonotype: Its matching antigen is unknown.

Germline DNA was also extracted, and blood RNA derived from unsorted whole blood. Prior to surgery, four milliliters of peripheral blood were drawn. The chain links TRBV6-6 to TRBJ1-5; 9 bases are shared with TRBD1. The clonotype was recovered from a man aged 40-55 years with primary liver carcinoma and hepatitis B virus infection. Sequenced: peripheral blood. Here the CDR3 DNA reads TGTGCCAGCAGTAATAGACAGGGGGAGTCAGTTCAGCCCCAGCATTTT. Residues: CASSNRQGESVQPQHF.